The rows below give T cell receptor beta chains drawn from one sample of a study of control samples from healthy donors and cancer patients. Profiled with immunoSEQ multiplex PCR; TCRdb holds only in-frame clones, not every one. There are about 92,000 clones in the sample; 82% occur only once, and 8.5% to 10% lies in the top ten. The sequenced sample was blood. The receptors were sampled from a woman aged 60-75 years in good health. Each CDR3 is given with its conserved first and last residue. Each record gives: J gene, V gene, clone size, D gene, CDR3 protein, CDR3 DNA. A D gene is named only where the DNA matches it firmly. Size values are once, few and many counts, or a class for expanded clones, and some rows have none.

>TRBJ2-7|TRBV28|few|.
CASSGGYSGGYYEQYF
TGTGCCAGCAGTGGCGGTTATAGCGGCGGCTATTACGAGCAGTACTTC
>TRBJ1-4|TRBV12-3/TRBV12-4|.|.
CASSKAQGEKLFF
TGTGCCAGCAGTAAAGCACAGGGTGAAAAACTGTTTTTT
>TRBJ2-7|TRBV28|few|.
CASIDPRVESEQYF
TGTGCCAGCATTGACCCCCGCGTGGAGTCCGAGCAGTACTTC
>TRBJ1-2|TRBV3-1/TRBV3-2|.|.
CASSPLVTGVYGYTF
TGTGCCAGCAGCCCACTGGTTACGGGCGTTTATGGCTACACCTTC
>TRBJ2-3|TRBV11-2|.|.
CASSFKGADTQYF
TGTGCCAGCAGCTTTAAGGGAGCGGATACGCAGTATTTT
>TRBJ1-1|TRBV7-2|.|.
CASSFQVLNTEAFF
TGTGCCAGCAGCTTCCAGGTCCTGAACACTGAAGCTTTCTTT
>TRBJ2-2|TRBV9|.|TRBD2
CASSVVPSGGTGELFF
TGTGCCAGCAGCGTAGTACCTAGCGGGGGGACCGGGGAGCTGTTTTTT
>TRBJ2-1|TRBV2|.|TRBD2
CASRGGLDGEQFF
TGTGCCAGCCGGGGGGGCCTAGACGGTGAGCAGTTCTTC
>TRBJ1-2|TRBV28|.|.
CASRDYGYTF
TGTGCCAGCAGGGACTATGGCTACACCTTC
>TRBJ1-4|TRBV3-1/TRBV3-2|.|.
CASSQDFPGGADEKLFF
TGTGCCAGCAGCCAAGATTTTCCAGGTGGGGCTGATGAAAAACTGTTTTTT
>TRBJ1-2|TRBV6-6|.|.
CASSYGGEYGYTF
TGTGCCAGCAGTTACGGGGGGGAGTATGGCTACACCTTC
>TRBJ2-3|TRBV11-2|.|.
CASSLEDAGFSTDTQYF
TGTGCCAGCAGCTTAGAAGATGCGGGATTTAGCACAGATACGCAGTATTTT
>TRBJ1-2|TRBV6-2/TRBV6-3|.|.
CASSLTVIPSFGYTF
TGTGCCAGCAGTCTTACAGTCATTCCCTCCTTCGGCTACACCTTC
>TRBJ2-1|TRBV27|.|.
CASSFGGLADTRSSYNEQFF
TGTGCCAGCAGTTTTGGGGGGCTAGCGGATACTAGAAGCTCCTACAATGAGCAGTTCTTC
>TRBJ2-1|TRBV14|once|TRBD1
CASSQEGDRPYNEQFF
TGTGCCAGCAGCCAAGAGGGGGACAGACCTTACAATGAGCAGTTCTTC
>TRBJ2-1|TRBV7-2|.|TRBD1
CASSLAPLTGNNEQFF
TGTGCCAGCAGCTTAGCGCCCCTGACAGGGAACAATGAGCAGTTCTTC
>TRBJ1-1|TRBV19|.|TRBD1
CASTFRGSRENTEAFF
TGTGCCAGTACCTTCAGGGGGAGTAGGGAGAACACTGAAGCTTTCTTT
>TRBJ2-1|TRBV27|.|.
CASSPRAQPYNEQFF
TGTGCCAGCAGCCCCAGGGCCCAACCATACAATGAGCAGTTCTTC
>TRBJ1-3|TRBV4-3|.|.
CASSQEAPGWNSGNTIYF
TGCGCCAGCAGCCAAGAGGCGCCAGGGTGGAACTCTGGAAACACCATATATTTT
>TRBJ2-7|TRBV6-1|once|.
CASSDNSDSAYEQYF
TGTGCCAGCAGTGACAATTCGGACTCCGCCTACGAGCAGTACTTC
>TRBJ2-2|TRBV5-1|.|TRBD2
CASSPRVAGVNTGELFF
TGCGCCAGCAGCCCCAGGGTAGCGGGAGTCAACACCGGGGAGCTGTTTTTT
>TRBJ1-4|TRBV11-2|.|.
CASSFDFATNEKLFF
TGTGCCAGCAGTTTCGATTTTGCAACTAATGAAAAACTGTTTTTT
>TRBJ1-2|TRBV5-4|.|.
CASSLYAVGTNYGYTF
TGTGCCAGCAGCTTGTACGCTGTCGGCACCAACTATGGCTACACCTTC
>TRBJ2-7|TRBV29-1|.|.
CSVTIQGAYEQYF
TGCAGCGTAACAATTCAGGGCGCCTACGAGCAGTACTTC
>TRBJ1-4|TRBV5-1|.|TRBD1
CASSISTGGAEKLFF
TGCGCCAGCAGCATATCAACAGGGGGCGCGGAAAAACTGTTTTTT
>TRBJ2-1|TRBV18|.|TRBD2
CASSLGGLSSNEQFF
TGTGCCAGCTCACTGGGGGGACTATCCTCCAATGAGCAGTTCTTC
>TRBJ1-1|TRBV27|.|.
CASRGHMGQSTEAFF
TGTGCCAGCAGGGGGCACATGGGCCAAAGCACTGAAGCTTTCTTT
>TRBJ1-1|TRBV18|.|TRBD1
CASSPGQGGNTEAFF
TGTGCCAGCTCACCCGGACAGGGGGGCAACACTGAAGCTTTCTTT